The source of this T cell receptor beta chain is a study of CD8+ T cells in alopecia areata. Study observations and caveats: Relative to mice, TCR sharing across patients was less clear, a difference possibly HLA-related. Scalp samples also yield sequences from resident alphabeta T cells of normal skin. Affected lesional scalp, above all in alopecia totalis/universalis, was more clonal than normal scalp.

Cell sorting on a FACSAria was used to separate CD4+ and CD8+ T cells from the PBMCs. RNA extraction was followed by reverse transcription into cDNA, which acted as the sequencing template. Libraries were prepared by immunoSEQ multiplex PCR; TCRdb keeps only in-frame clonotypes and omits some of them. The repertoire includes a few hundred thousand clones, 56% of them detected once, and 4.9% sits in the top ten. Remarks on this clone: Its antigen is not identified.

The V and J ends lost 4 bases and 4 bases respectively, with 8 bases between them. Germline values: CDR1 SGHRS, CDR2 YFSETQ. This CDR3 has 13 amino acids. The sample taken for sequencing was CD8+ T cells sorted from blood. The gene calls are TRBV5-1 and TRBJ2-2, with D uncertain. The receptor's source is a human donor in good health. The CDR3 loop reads CASSPEATGELFF. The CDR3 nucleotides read TGCGCCAGCAGCCCCGAGGCCACCGGGGAGCTGTTTTTT.